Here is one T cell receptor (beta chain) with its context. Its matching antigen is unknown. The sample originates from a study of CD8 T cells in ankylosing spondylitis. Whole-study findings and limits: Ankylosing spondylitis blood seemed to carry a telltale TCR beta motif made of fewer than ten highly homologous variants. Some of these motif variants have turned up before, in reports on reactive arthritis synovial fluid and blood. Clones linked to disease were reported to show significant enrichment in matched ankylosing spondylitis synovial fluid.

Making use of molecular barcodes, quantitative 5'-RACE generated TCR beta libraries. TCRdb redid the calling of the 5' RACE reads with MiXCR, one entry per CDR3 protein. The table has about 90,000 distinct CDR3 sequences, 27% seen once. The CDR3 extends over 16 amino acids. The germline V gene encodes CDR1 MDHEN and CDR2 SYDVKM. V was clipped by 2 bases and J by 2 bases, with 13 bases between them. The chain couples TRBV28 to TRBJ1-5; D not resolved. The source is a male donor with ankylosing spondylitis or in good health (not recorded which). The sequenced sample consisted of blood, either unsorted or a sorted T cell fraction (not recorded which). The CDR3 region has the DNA TGTGCCAGCAGTTTAACCGCGGCGGGAGGCAATCAGCCCCAGCATTTT. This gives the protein CASSLTAAGGNQPQHF.